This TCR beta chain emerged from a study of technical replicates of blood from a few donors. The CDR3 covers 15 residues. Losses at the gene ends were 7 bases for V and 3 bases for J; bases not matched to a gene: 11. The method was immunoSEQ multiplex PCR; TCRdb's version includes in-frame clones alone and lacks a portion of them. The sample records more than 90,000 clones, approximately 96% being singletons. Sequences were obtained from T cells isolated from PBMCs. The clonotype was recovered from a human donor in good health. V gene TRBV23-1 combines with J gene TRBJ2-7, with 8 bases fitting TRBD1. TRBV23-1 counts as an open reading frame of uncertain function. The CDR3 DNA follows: TGCGCCAGCACCTTGACCGGGACAGGCGACTACGAGCAGTACTTC. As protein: CASTLTGTGDYEQYF.